This T cell receptor (beta chain) was sequenced in a study of T cells in Graves' hyperthyroidism and ophthalmopathy. The study, taken as a whole, reports: Most expanded thyroid clonotypes above 0.001 recurred in blood.

Each patient was aged 18 to 65 and had newly diagnosed hyperthyroidism of under 2 months' duration. Uncontrolled infection, other autoimmune disease, pregnancy or lactation excluded patients. RNA transcripts served as the template for amplifying TCR beta CDR3 regions. Primed by the HTBI set, a first-round RT-PCR was run on the TCR CDR3. TCRdb ran MiXCR on the multiplex PCR reads and lists one entry per CDR3 protein. This sample carries around 450,000 distinct CDR3 sequences, more than 15% of them seen once, and the ten largest clones take around 7.3%. This clonotype was counted between two and nine times. No antigen is known for it. The sequence derives from a woman younger than 30 with Graves' hyperthyroidism. Source material: blood.

CDR3 in DNA: TGTGCCAGTTCCCGGGAGGATAATCAGCCCCAGCATTTT. Translating it yields CASSREDNQPQHF. The chain links TRBV6-4 to TRBJ1-5; D remains ambiguous. Trimming removed 9 bases at V and 4 bases at J, with 13 bases between. Germline CDR1 and CDR2: MRHNA and SNTAGT. The CDR3 has 13 amino acids.